The rows below give T cell receptor beta chains drawn from one sample of a study of T cell clones after liver transplantation. Antigens of these TCRs are unknown. Sequencing used immunoSEQ multiplex PCR; TCRdb keeps in-frame clones, though not all of them. Of some 5,900 clones in the sample, about 32% were seen once. Sequenced: CD4+ T cells from cultured PBMCs. The origin of the receptors is a human patient who received a liver transplant. Part of the T cell pool may stem from the graft donor. CDR3s include the opening cysteine and the closing phenylalanine or tryptophan. The D gene is left open where the match is weak. Clone size, where shown, is once, few, many, or a class for clones that have expanded.

len	v_gene	d_gene	abundance	j_gene	CDR3aa	CDR3nt
14	TRBV1	-	-	TRBJ2-7	CTSSRGGRVDEQYF	TGCACCAGCAGCCGTGGGGGAAGGGTGGACGAGCAGTACTTC
13	TRBV7-3	-	-	TRBJ2-5	CASSLSLGETQYF	TGTGCCAGCAGCTTAAGTTTAGGGGAGACCCAGTACTTC
14	TRBV6-6	-	-	TRBJ1-1	CASSPRTGNTEAFF	TGTGCCAGCAGTCCTCGGACGGGGAACACTGAAGCTTTCTTT
13	TRBV2	TRBD1	-	TRBJ1-4	CASSYGTGEKLFF	TGTGCCAGCAGCTACGGGACAGGTGAAAAACTGTTTTTT
14	TRBV2	-	few	TRBJ2-4	CASSEGTFQNIQYF	TGTGCCAGCAGTGAAGGGACTTTCCAAAACATTCAGTACTTC
14	TRBV27	-	few	TRBJ2-3	CASPSGRGTDTQYF	TGTGCCAGCCCCTCCGGGAGAGGCACAGATACGCAGTATTTT
14	TRBV28	-	once	TRBJ2-7	CASSFDSRSYEQYF	TGTGCCAGCAGTTTCGACAGTCGCTCCTACGAGCAGTACTTC
16	TRBV7-4	TRBD1	-	TRBJ1-2	CASSLAVTTGSYGYTF	TGTGCCAGCAGCTTAGCAGTTACGACAGGGTCCTATGGCTACACCTTC
15	TRBV11-2	-	few	TRBJ2-7	CASSLHTGSSYEQYF	TGTGCCAGCAGCTTACATACGGGAAGCTCCTACGAGCAGTACTTC
14	TRBV6-5	-	many	TRBJ2-7	CASSYSEGNGEQYF	TGTGCCAGCAGTTACTCGGAAGGGAATGGCGAGCAGTACTTC
16	TRBV28	TRBD1	-	TRBJ2-1	CASSYPGQGPDNEQFF	TGTGCCAGCAGCTATCCGGGACAGGGTCCCGACAATGAGCAGTTCTTC
14	TRBV2	-	few	TRBJ1-2	CASSPQGLDYGYTF	TGTGCCAGCAGTCCTCAGGGATTGGACTATGGCTACACCTTC
16	TRBV7-9	-	medium-sized	TRBJ2-7	CASSLIGGGPRSEQYF	TGTGCCAGCAGCTTAATAGGGGGGGGACCACGCTCCGAGCAGTACTTC
13	TRBV18	-	medium-sized	TRBJ1-1	CASSPLQGGEAFF	TGTGCCAGCTCACCACTTCAAGGGGGGGAGGCTTTCTTT
14	TRBV18	-	medium-sized	TRBJ2-1	CASSPPLSYNEQFF	TGTGCCAGCTCACCACCCCTTAGCTACAATGAGCAGTTCTTC
14	TRBV27	-	-	TRBJ1-1	CASSSAGVGTEAFF	TGTGCCAGCAGTTCAGCGGGGGTCGGGACTGAAGCTTTCTTT
15	TRBV6-4	-	large	TRBJ2-7	CASSGFGRSSYEQYF	TGTGCCAGCAGTGGTTTCGGGCGAAGCTCCTACGAGCAGTACTTC
13	TRBV7-6	-	-	TRBJ1-5	CASSLGQDQPQHF	TGTGCCAGCAGCTTAGGGCAGGATCAGCCCCAGCATTTT
14	TRBV9	-	-	TRBJ1-1	CASTPQVYNTEAFF	TGTGCCAGCACCCCCCAAGTCTATAACACTGAAGCTTTCTTT
15	TRBV9	TRBD2	-	TRBJ2-5	CASSGGLAGPRTQYF	TGTGCCAGCAGCGGGGGACTAGCGGGACCTAGGACCCAGTACTTC
17	TRBV6-1	-	-	TRBJ2-2	CASSGMGWRENTGELFF	TGTGCCAGCAGTGGTATGGGGTGGCGGGAGAACACCGGGGAGCTGTTTTTT
14	TRBV28	-	few	TRBJ2-2	CASSPGGNTGELFF	TGTGCCAGCAGTCCCGGGGGGAACACCGGGGAGCTGTTTTTT
13	TRBV6-5	-	-	TRBJ1-1	CASTTTTNTEAFF	TGTGCCAGCACAACTACTACGAACACTGAAGCTTTCTTT
16	TRBV11-1	-	-	TRBJ2-3	CASSPRVRTQTDTQYF	TGTGCCAGCAGCCCGCGAGTAAGGACTCAGACAGATACGCAGTATTTT
14	TRBV7-9	TRBD1	-	TRBJ2-2	CASSRQGEAGELFF	TGTGCCAGCAGCCGACAGGGGGAGGCCGGGGAGCTGTTTTTT
13	TRBV5-1	-	few	TRBJ2-5	CASSLGVQETQYF	TGCGCCAGCAGCTTGGGGGTTCAAGAGACCCAGTACTTC
8	TRBV20-1	-	-	TRBJ2-7	CSANKQYF	TGCAGTGCTAATAAGCAGTACTTC
16	TRBV19	-	-	TRBJ2-5	CASTPYGTSFQETQYF	TGTGCCAGCACTCCCTACGGGACATCCTTCCAAGAGACCCAGTACTTC